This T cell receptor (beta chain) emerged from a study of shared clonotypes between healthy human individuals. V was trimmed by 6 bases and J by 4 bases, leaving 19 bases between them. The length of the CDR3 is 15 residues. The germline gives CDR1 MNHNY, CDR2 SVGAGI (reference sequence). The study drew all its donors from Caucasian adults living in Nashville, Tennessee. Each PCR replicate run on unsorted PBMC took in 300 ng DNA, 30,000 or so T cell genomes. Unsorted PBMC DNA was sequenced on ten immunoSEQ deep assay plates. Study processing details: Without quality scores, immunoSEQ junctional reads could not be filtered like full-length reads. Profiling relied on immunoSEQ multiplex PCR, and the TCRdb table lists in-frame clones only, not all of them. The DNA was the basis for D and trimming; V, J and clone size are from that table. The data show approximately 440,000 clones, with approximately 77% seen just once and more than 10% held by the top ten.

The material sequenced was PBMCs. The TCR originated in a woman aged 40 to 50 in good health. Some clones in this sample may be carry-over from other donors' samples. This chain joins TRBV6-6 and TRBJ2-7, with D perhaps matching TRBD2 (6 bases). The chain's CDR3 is CASRYGTGWLYEQYF. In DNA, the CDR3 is TGTGCCAGCAGGTACGGGACTGGCTGGCTGTACGAGCAGTACTTC.